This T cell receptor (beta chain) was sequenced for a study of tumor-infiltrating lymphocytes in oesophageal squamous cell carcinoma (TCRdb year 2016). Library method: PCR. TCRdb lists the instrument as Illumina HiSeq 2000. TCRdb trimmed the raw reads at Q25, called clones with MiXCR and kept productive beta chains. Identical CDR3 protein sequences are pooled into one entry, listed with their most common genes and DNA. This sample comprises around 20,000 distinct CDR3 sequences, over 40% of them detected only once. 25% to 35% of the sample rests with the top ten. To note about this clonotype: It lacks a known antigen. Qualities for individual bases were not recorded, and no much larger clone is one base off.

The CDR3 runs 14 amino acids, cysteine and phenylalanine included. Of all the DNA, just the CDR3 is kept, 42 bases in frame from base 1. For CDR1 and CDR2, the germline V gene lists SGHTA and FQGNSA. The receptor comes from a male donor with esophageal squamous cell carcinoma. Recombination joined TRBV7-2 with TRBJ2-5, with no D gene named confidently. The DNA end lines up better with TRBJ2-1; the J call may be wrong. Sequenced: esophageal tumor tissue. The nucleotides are TGTGCCAGCAGCTCGACGGTCAGCTCCTACGAGCAGTTCTTC. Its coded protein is CASSSTVSSYEQFF.